This T cell receptor (beta chain) was recorded in a study of type 1 and type 2 diabetes patients. Study-level background: Participants included type 1 and type 2 diabetes patients plus nondiabetic controls. A total of approximately 20,000,000 paired-end reads came from the whole study.

Notes on this clonotype: A much more abundant neighbour one base away suggests this may be a read error.

The CDR3 runs 17 residues. Germline lookup yields CDR1 MGHDK and CDR2 SYGVNS. Genomic DNA was the PCR template. Multiplex PCR with 30 forward and 13 reverse primers amplified the TCR beta CDR3. Each CDR3 protein gets one entry after TCRdb re-called the multiplex PCR reads with MiXCR. Found here are some 250,000 distinct CDR3 sequences, roughly 50% of them singletons; the top ten hold approximately 13%. The TCR originated in a man aged 18 to 30 with type 2 diabetes. The chain joins TRBV25-1 to TRBJ1-2, with TRBD1 as a possible D gene (6 bases). The sample consisted of peripheral blood mononuclear cells (PBMCs). The CDR3 loop reads CACSRRDTGANYYGYTF. CDR3 DNA: TGTGCCTGCAGCAGACGGGACACGGGCGCGAATTACTATGGCTACACCTTC.